This T cell receptor (beta chain) was identified in a study of identical twins. A few counts support this clonotype. Using its own MiXCR run on the 5' RACE reads, TCRdb lists one record per CDR3 protein. The table shows around 280,000 distinct CDR3 sequences, with about 8.9% occurring only once. This same sample was also taken into another study, of yellow fever vaccine responses in identical twins.

Input material: memory (CD45RO+) T cells sorted from blood. The source of this sequence is a young woman in good health.

CDR3 amino acids: CASRASTGEAFF. CDR3 sequence (DNA): TGTGCCAGCAGAGCCTCCACAGGGGAAGCTTTCTTT. The chain links TRBV7-9 to TRBJ1-1; TRBD1 might be the D (6 bases). Germline CDR1 and CDR2: SEHNR and FQNEAQ (reference sequence). V was pared by 6 bases and J by 8 bases, with 13 bases between. CDR3 length equals 12 residues.